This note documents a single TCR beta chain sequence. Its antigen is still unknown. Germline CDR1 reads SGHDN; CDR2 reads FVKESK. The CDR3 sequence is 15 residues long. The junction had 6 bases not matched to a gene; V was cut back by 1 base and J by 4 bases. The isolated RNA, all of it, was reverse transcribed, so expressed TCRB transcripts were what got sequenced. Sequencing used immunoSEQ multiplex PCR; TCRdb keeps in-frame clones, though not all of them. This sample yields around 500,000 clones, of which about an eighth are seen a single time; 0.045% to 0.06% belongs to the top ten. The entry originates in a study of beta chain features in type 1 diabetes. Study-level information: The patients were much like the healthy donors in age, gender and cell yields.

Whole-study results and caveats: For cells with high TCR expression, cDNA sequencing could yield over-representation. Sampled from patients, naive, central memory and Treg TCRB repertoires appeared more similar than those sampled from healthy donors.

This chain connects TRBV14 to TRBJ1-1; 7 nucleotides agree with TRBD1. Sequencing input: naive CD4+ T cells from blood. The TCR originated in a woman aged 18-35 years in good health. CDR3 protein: CASSQGQGGGTEAFF. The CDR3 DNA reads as TGTGCCAGCAGCCAAGGACAGGGCGGGGGCACTGAAGCTTTCTTT.